The rows below give T cell receptor beta chains drawn from one sample of a study of blood T cell repertoires in COVID-19. Sequencing was performed with immunoSEQ multiplex PCR; in TCRdb, only in-frame clones are kept and a portion is missing. The data contain 17,000 or so clones, 75% to 90% of them singletons. Sequenced: peripheral blood. The receptors were sampled from a human donor in a cohort sampled during active COVID-19. Each CDR3 is given with its conserved first and last residue. D genes are given only for firm matches. Clone size is stated in some rows and not others, as once, few, many or a class when expanded.

clone size,J gene,V gene,D gene,CDR3 length,CDR3 protein,CDR3 DNA
.,TRBJ2-1,TRBV28,.,14,CASRDPGVYNEQFF,TGTGCCAGCAGGGATCCTGGAGTTTACAATGAGCAGTTCTTC
.,TRBJ1-3,TRBV30,TRBD1,15,CAWRPGQDSGNTIYF,TGTGCCTGGAGACCGGGACAGGACTCTGGAAACACCATATATTTT
.,TRBJ1-3,TRBV4-1,.,17,CASSQLGKGGSGNTIYF,TGCGCCAGCAGCCAACTTGGTAAGGGAGGCTCTGGAAACACCATATATTTT
.,TRBJ1-2,TRBV19,TRBD1,14,CASRMPGGGYGYTF,TGTGCCAGTAGAATGCCAGGGGGCGGCTATGGCTACACCTTC
.,TRBJ2-1,TRBV5-1,TRBD2,18,CASSPGVRSGRAKNEQFF,TGCGCCAGCAGCCCCGGGGTTCGGAGCGGGAGGGCAAAGAATGAGCAGTTCTTC
few,TRBJ2-7,TRBV21-1,.,15,CASTLTGGSSYEQYF,TGTGCCAGCACCTTAACAGGGGGATCCTCCTACGAGCAGTACTTC
once,TRBJ2-2,TRBV2,TRBD2,16,CASNRLAGVGAGELFF,TGTGCCAGCAACAGACTAGCGGGAGTGGGGGCCGGGGAGCTGTTTTTT
few,TRBJ1-4,TRBV27,.,19,CASSQCLTEITSTNEKLFF,TGTGCCAGCAGCCAATGCCTGACAGAGATTACTTCAACTAATGAAAAACTGTTTTTT
.,TRBJ2-3,TRBV14,TRBD1,16,CASSPGQAAFVDTQYF,TGTGCCAGCAGCCCCGGACAGGCCGCATTCGTGGATACGCAGTATTTT
.,TRBJ2-5,TRBV11-2,.,15,CASSLGEAPVETQYF,TGTGCCAGCAGCTTAGGAGAGGCCCCTGTCGAGACCCAGTACTTC
once,TRBJ2-6,TRBV19,.,16,CASSIWGDSGANVLTF,TGTGCCAGTAGTATTTGGGGGGACTCTGGGGCCAACGTCCTGACTTTC
once,TRBJ1-6,TRBV18,TRBD1,16,CASSQSTGGLNSPLHF,TGTGCCAGCTCACAAAGCACAGGGGGTCTAAATTCACCCCTCCACTTT